The sample holds many counts of the clone carrying this TCR beta chain. What it binds is unknown. These data come from a study of T cell repertoires in cytomegalovirus infection. Study-level background: Matching HLA type, along with CMV infection, was indicated by public TCR beta signatures. Findings and caveats of the study: Summed public TCR beta family frequency identified CMV carriers bearing the relevant HLA. HLA-C-restricted CMV-specific TCR beta clonotypes were dominant in the ex vivo response.

Trimming took 7 bases from V and 4 from J, leaving 16 bases between them. The CDR3 runs to 14 residues. TCRdb redid the calling of the reads with MiXCR, one entry per CDR3 protein. The sample records around 440,000 distinct CDR3 sequences, around 10% being singletons. Sequencing used PBMCs. The source is a human donor in good health (CMV status not recorded). Some clones in this sample may be carry-over from other donors' samples. J is TRBJ1-1 and V is TRBV12-3 or TRBV12-4, with D possibly matching TRBD1 (5 bases). The DNA for the CDR3 is TGTGCCAGCAACCCAACCAGGGTCGTCACTGAAGCTTTCTTT. Its translation is CASNPTRVVTEAFF.